This TCR beta chain was captured in a study of cytomegalovirus exposure and HLA in healthy donors. Germline loops: CDR1 SEHNR, CDR2 FQNEAQ (reference sequence). Trimming removed 6 bases at V and 6 bases at J, with 15 bases between. The CDR3 length is 13 residues. The table came from immunoSEQ multiplex PCR; TCRdb's copy has only in-frame clones and leaves some out. The data hold about 78,000 clones, with 90% to 96% observed a single time. The V and J genes are TRBV7-9 and TRBJ2-7; no firm D call. The sample comprised PBMCs. The clonotype originates from a man aged 18 to 30 in good health and CMV-seropositive. The CDR3 sequence: CASSPPAVPEQYF. CDR3 DNA sequence: TGTGCCAGCAGTCCCCCCGCAGTACCCGAGCAGTACTTC.